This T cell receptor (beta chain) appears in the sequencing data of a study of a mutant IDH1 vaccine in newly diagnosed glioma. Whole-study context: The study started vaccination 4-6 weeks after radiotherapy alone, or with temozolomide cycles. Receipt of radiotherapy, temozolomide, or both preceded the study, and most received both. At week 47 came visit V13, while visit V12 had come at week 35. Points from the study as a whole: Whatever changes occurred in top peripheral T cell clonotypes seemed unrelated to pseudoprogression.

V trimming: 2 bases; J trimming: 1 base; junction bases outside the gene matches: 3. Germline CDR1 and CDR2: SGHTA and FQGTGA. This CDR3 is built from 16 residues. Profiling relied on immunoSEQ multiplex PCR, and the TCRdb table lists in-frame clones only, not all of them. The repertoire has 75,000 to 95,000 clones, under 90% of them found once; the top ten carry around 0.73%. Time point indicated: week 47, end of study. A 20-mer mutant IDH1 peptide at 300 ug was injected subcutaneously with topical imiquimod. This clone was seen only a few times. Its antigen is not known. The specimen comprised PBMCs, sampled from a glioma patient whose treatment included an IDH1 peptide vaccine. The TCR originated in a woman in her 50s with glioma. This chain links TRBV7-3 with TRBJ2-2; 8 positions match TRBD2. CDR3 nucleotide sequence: TGTGCCAGCAGCTTACGCAGCGGGAGGAACACCGGGGAGCTGTTTTTT. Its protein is CASSLRSGRNTGELFF.